The clone carrying this T cell receptor beta chain was seen once. Repertoires were generated with immunoSEQ multiplex PCR, while TCRdb's copy carries only in-frame clones and drops some. The top ten clones hold more than 0.15% of a sample with around 100,000 clones, about 90% of them seen once. These data originate in a study of OX40 agonist ivuxolimab in advanced cancers. The V gene lost 1 base and the J gene lost 3 bases, with 13 bases spanning the gap. CDR3 length: 16 residues. From germline, CDR1 is KGHSH and CDR2 LQKENI. The sequencing used CD4+ or CD8+ T cells sorted from blood, collected in a trial of the OX40 agonist ivuxolimab. The source of this sequence is an adult with an advanced solid tumor such as melanoma, head and neck, liver or kidney cancer. The V and J genes are TRBV18 and TRBJ1-5; D not resolved. This CDR3 reads CASSPQRSGPNQPQHF. CDR3 DNA: TGTGCCAGCTCACCACAGAGGTCAGGTCCCAATCAGCCCCAGCATTTT. Together with reference TRBV18 and TRBJ1-5, the CDR3 gives the full variable domain: NAGVMQNPRHLVRRRGQEARLRCSPMKGHSHVYWYRQLPEEGLKFMVYLQKENIIDESGMPKERFSAEFPKEGPSILRIQQVVRGDSAAYFCASSPQRSGPNQPQHFGDGTRLSIL.